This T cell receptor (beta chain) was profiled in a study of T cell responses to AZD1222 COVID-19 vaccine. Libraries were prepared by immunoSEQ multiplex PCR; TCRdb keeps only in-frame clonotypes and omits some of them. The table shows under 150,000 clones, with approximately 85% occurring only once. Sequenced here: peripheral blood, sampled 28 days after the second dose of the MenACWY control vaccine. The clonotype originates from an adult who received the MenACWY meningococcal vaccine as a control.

In DNA form, the CDR3 reads TGCGCCAGCAGCTTTGGACGCCCGATCGCCTACACCTTC. Protein product: CASSFGRPIAYTF. The chain is built from TRBV5-1 and TRBJ1-2; D gene unclear. The germline V and J ends were trimmed by 2 bases and 10 bases, with 15 bases remaining between them. This CDR3 is 13 amino acids long. The germline CDR1 and CDR2 sequences are SGHRS and YFSETQ.